A selection of T cell receptor beta chains follows, all from one sample in a study of response to subunit inactivated influenza vaccine. TCRdb recomputed calls from the RT-PCR reads with MiXCR, one row per CDR3 protein. The sample carries more than 400,000 distinct CDR3 sequences, under 8.5% recorded once. Sequenced here: PBMCs from blood, sampled less than 25 months after vaccination. These receptors were taken from a man between 50 and 69 years old who received an inactivated influenza vaccine. Both conserved end residues are part of each CDR3. The order of the fields is J gene, V gene, clone size, D gene, CDR3 protein, CDR3 DNA. A D gene is named only where the DNA matches it firmly. Clone size appears in some rows only: once, few, many, or a class for an expanded clone.

j_call: TRBJ1-1; v_call: TRBV4-3; clone_size: many; d_call: NA; cdr3_aa: CASSQDVAENPAFF; cdr3_nt: TGCGCCAGCAGCCAAGATGTAGCTGAGAACCCAGCTTTCTTT
j_call: TRBJ1-4; v_call: TRBV6-5; clone_size: many; d_call: NA; cdr3_aa: CASRDNAEKLFF; cdr3_nt: TGTGCCAGCAGAGACAATGCTGAAAAACTGTTTTTT
j_call: TRBJ2-3; v_call: TRBV2; clone_size: NA; d_call: TRBD2; cdr3_aa: CASSRQSGRITDTQYF; cdr3_nt: TGTGCCAGCAGTCGCCAAAGCGGGAGAATAACAGATACGCAGTATTTT
j_call: TRBJ1-1; v_call: TRBV5-1; clone_size: few; d_call: NA; cdr3_aa: CASSLDGISRQTEAFF; cdr3_nt: TGCGCCAGCAGCTTGGACGGAATAAGCCGGCAGACTGAAGCTTTCTTT
j_call: TRBJ2-3; v_call: TRBV20-1; clone_size: NA; d_call: NA; cdr3_aa: CSARPGADTQYF; cdr3_nt: TGCAGTGCTAGACCGGGAGCAGATACGCAGTATTTT
j_call: TRBJ2-2; v_call: TRBV12-3/TRBV12-4; clone_size: many; d_call: TRBD2; cdr3_aa: CASSNIAGDNTGELFF; cdr3_nt: TGTGCCAGCAGTAACATAGCGGGAGACAACACCGGGGAGCTGTTTTTT
j_call: TRBJ1-2; v_call: TRBV29-1; clone_size: many; d_call: NA; cdr3_aa: CSVDGPQGPGYTF; cdr3_nt: TGCAGCGTTGATGGACCACAGGGACCTGGCTACACCTTC
j_call: TRBJ2-7; v_call: TRBV20-1; clone_size: many; d_call: TRBD2; cdr3_aa: CSARGTSASYEQYF; cdr3_nt: TGCAGTGCTAGGGGGACTAGCGCCTCCTACGAGCAGTACTTC
j_call: TRBJ2-3; v_call: TRBV6-5; clone_size: NA; d_call: TRBD2; cdr3_aa: CASSYSAGVGDTQYF; cdr3_nt: TGTGCCAGCAGTTACTCGGCGGGAGTGGGTGATACGCAGTATTTT
j_call: TRBJ2-1; v_call: TRBV21-1; clone_size: few; d_call: NA; cdr3_aa: CASSKGERTGVYNEQFF; cdr3_nt: TGTGCCAGCAGCAAAGGAGAGAGGACAGGGGTCTACAATGAGCAGTTCTTC
j_call: TRBJ2-2; v_call: TRBV3-1; clone_size: few; d_call: TRBD1; cdr3_aa: CASSPRTGGYTGELFF; cdr3_nt: TGTGCCAGCAGCCCCCGGACAGGGGGGTATACCGGGGAGCTGTTTTTT
j_call: TRBJ2-7; v_call: TRBV12-3/TRBV12-4; clone_size: NA; d_call: NA; cdr3_aa: CASSFVLTVAYEQYF; cdr3_nt: TGTGCCAGCAGTTTTGTGTTGACAGTGGCCTACGAGCAGTACTTC
j_call: TRBJ1-2; v_call: TRBV9; clone_size: many; d_call: NA; cdr3_aa: CASSVDGRGGTYGYTF; cdr3_nt: TGTGCCAGCAGCGTAGATGGAAGGGGGGGTACTTATGGCTACACCTTC
j_call: TRBJ1-1; v_call: TRBV12-3/TRBV12-4; clone_size: many; d_call: NA; cdr3_aa: CASSLSRDTEAFF; cdr3_nt: TGTGCCAGCAGTTTAAGCAGGGACACTGAAGCTTTCTTT
j_call: TRBJ2-3; v_call: TRBV12-3/TRBV12-4; clone_size: NA; d_call: NA; cdr3_aa: CASTRGGTVSTDTQYF; cdr3_nt: TGTGCCAGCACTCGTGGGGGAACCGTTAGCACAGATACGCAGTATTTT
j_call: TRBJ2-7; v_call: TRBV7-9; clone_size: many; d_call: NA; cdr3_aa: CASSTRVGSSYEQYF; cdr3_nt: TGTGCCAGCAGCACTAGGGTGGGAAGTTCGTACGAGCAGTACTTC
j_call: TRBJ2-7; v_call: TRBV10-3; clone_size: many; d_call: NA; cdr3_aa: CAISDRQPYEQYF; cdr3_nt: TGTGCCATCAGTGATCGACAACCCTACGAGCAGTACTTC
j_call: TRBJ2-1; v_call: TRBV28; clone_size: NA; d_call: NA; cdr3_aa: CASRLRGSYNEQFF; cdr3_nt: TGTGCCAGCAGGCTTCGCGGGTCTTACAATGAGCAGTTCTTC
j_call: TRBJ2-1; v_call: TRBV29-1; clone_size: many; d_call: NA; cdr3_aa: CSVETGVVSYNEQFF; cdr3_nt: TGCAGCGTAGAGACTGGTGTGGTTTCCTACAATGAGCAGTTCTTC
j_call: TRBJ2-3; v_call: TRBV25-1; clone_size: few; d_call: NA; cdr3_aa: CASSEWGNTDTQYF; cdr3_nt: TGTGCCAGCAGTGAATGGGGTAACACAGATACGCAGTATTTT
j_call: TRBJ2-7; v_call: TRBV15; clone_size: NA; d_call: NA; cdr3_aa: CATSDYRAPEQYF; cdr3_nt: TGTGCCACCAGCGATTACAGGGCCCCCGAGCAGTACTTC
j_call: TRBJ1-1; v_call: TRBV4-2; clone_size: NA; d_call: NA; cdr3_aa: CASSQGRGEGVTEAFF; cdr3_nt: TGTGCCAGCAGCCAAGGGCGAGGTGAGGGGGTTACTGAAGCTTTCTTT
j_call: TRBJ2-2; v_call: TRBV12-3/TRBV12-4; clone_size: many; d_call: NA; cdr3_aa: CASSKGQSTGELFF; cdr3_nt: TGTGCCAGCAGCAAAGGGCAGTCCACCGGGGAGCTGTTTTTT